This T cell receptor (beta chain) is from a study of T cells in Graves' hyperthyroidism and ophthalmopathy. The study, taken as a whole, reports: The model anticipated ophthalmopathy a median about six months pre-onset.

Amplified TCR beta CDR3 regions derived from RNA transcripts. An initial round of RT-PCR targeting the TCR CDR3 relied on the HTBI primer set. Each CDR3 protein is one row after TCRdb ran MiXCR on the multiplex PCR reads. The sample has some 690,000 distinct CDR3 sequences, 15% to 20% seen once. The CDR3 runs to 14 residues. Trimming stripped 5 bases from V and 2 bases from J, with 13 bases between. Per the germline V gene, CDR1 is MNHEY and CDR2 is SMNVEV (reference sequence). The sample holds many counts of this clonotype. Its antigen is as yet unknown. The chain employs TRBV27 and TRBJ2-7, with a weak D call TRBD1 (6 bases). The receptor's source is a man aged 45-65 years with Graves' hyperthyroidism. Material for sequencing was blood. The CDR3 DNA is TGTGCCAGCAGTATCAGGGGTCAAGCCTACGAGCAGTACTTC. This encodes CASSIRGQAYEQYF.